A selection of T cell receptor beta chains follows, all from one sample in a study of blood T cell repertoires in COVID-19. TCRdb's copy holds only in-frame clones and misses some; the assay was immunoSEQ multiplex PCR. Among some 100,000 clones listed, 85% to 90% were seen once. The sample comprised peripheral blood. The receptors come from a human donor in a cohort sampled during active COVID-19. CDR3s include the opening cysteine and the closing phenylalanine or tryptophan. The size field is filled for only some rows; it gives once, few, many or a size class.

TRBV5-1	14	-	TRBJ2-5	CASSLMRVQETQYF
TRBV7-2	14	-	TRBJ2-3	CASNHRTDTDTQYF
TRBV9	14	-	TRBJ2-1	CASSPGLAGDEQFF
TRBV5-1	15	-	TRBJ2-1	CASSLGRGDPYEQFF
TRBV6-2/TRBV6-3	14	-	TRBJ2-5	CASSGTGSQETQYF
TRBV15	17	once	TRBJ2-2	CATSISGTGGFGGELFF
TRBV20-1	11	once	TRBJ2-5	CSASTKETQYF
TRBV6-5	13	-	TRBJ2-7	CASSWGTAYEQYF
TRBV2	15	-	TRBJ2-7	CASSVLAGGPYEQYF
TRBV7-8	13	-	TRBJ2-5	CASSPMLAGSWYF
TRBV5-1	16	-	TRBJ1-4	CASSLGQGMTNEKLFF
TRBV4-1	13	once	TRBJ2-1	CASSLFTGVEQFF
TRBV7-2	15	-	TRBJ1-1	CASSLAGTGWTEAFF
TRBV24-1	14	-	TRBJ2-1	CATSGGQAYNEQFF
TRBV6-5	11	-	TRBJ2-5	CASRIEETQYF
TRBV5-1	16	-	TRBJ2-3	CASSFLQRVLTDTQYF
TRBV28	16	-	TRBJ2-3	CASSLSLAGYTDTQYF
TRBV5-1	15	-	TRBJ1-5	CASSTGEHSNQPQHF
TRBV7-3	13	-	TRBJ2-5	CASSLNIQETQYF
TRBV10-3	17	-	TRBJ2-3	CAISESILRRGTDTQYF
TRBV2	15	-	TRBJ1-2	CASSEALAGNYGYTF
TRBV28	15	-	TRBJ2-3	CASSSPRGRTDTQYF